A selection of T cell receptor beta chains follows, all from one sample in a study of OX40 agonist ivuxolimab in advanced cancers. TCRdb keeps only in-frame clones here, not all; method: immunoSEQ multiplex PCR. The table has 20,000 to 25,000 clones, roughly 86% seen once. The sample here was CD4+ or CD8+ T cells sorted from blood, taken in a trial of the OX40 agonist ivuxolimab. Every receptor here comes from an adult with an advanced solid tumor such as melanoma, head and neck, liver or kidney cancer. Both conserved end residues are part of each CDR3. D genes are given only for firm matches. Only part of the rows carry a size: once, few, many, or a class if the clone is expanded.

CDR3 DNA: TGTGCCAGCAGCTTTGGCGGGAAGGGGGGAAGCTCCTACGAGCAGTACTTC; CDR3 protein: CASSFGGKGGSSYEQYF; V gene: TRBV5-6; D gene: -; clone size: -; J gene: TRBJ2-7
CDR3 DNA: TGTGCCAGCAGTTGGGACAACATGAACACTGAAGCTTTCTTT; CDR3 protein: CASSWDNMNTEAFF; V gene: TRBV28; D gene: -; clone size: -; J gene: TRBJ1-1
CDR3 DNA: TGTGCCAGCAGGAGTCAGGGCAGCACTGAAGCTTTCTTT; CDR3 protein: CASRSQGSTEAFF; V gene: TRBV6-1; D gene: -; clone size: -; J gene: TRBJ1-1
CDR3 DNA: TGTGCCAGCAGTTACGGGACAGGGAGTAACTACGAGCAGTACTTC; CDR3 protein: CASSYGTGSNYEQYF; V gene: TRBV6-5; D gene: TRBD1; clone size: -; J gene: TRBJ2-7
CDR3 DNA: TGTGCCAGCCTTCCGGGACAGGGGCTGAACACTGAAGCTTTCTTT; CDR3 protein: CASLPGQGLNTEAFF; V gene: TRBV28; D gene: TRBD1; clone size: -; J gene: TRBJ1-1
CDR3 DNA: TGTGCCAGCAGTTTAGAGTACAATGAGCAGTTCTTC; CDR3 protein: CASSLEYNEQFF; V gene: TRBV28; D gene: -; clone size: once; J gene: TRBJ2-1
CDR3 DNA: TGTGCCAGCAGTTACTCGGGCGGGGGCCTCTACGAGCAGTACTTC; CDR3 protein: CASSYSGGGLYEQYF; V gene: TRBV6-5; D gene: -; clone size: -; J gene: TRBJ2-7
CDR3 DNA: TGTGCCAGTAGTATCGGGCAGGGGGAGTTCAATCAGCCCCAGCATTTT; CDR3 protein: CASSIGQGEFNQPQHF; V gene: TRBV19; D gene: TRBD1; clone size: -; J gene: TRBJ1-5
CDR3 DNA: TGTGCCAGCAGTGACGGACAGGTGGACTACAATGAGCAGTTCTTC; CDR3 protein: CASSDGQVDYNEQFF; V gene: TRBV6-4; D gene: TRBD1; clone size: -; J gene: TRBJ2-1
CDR3 DNA: TGTGCCAGCAGCTTGTGGCAACAGGGGGATGAGCAGTTCTTC; CDR3 protein: CASSLWQQGDEQFF; V gene: TRBV5-5; D gene: TRBD1; clone size: -; J gene: TRBJ2-1